These 13 T cell receptor beta chains were all obtained from the same sample, sequenced in a study of Ad26.COV2.S vaccination and SARS-CoV-2 variants. As for treatment: about 20 received Ad26.COV2.S at low or high dose, single or two shots; five or six received placebo; per-sample allocation not given. The samples were gathered on day 63 after the first injection of vaccine or placebo. Sequencing used immunoSEQ multiplex PCR; TCRdb keeps in-frame clones, though not all of them. Of about 480,000 clones in the sample, around 85% were seen once. Specimen: peripheral blood, collected in a trial of Ad26.COV2.S vaccine versus placebo. These receptors all stem from a person aged 18-65 years who received the Ad26.COV2.S COVID-19 vaccine or a placebo.

The J gene is TRBJ1-2, the V gene TRBV5-1; the D gene is possibly TRBD1 (6 bases). The CDR3 is 16 amino acids. Germline values: CDR1 SGHRS, CDR2 YFSETQ. The V gene lost 4 bases and the J gene lost 1 base, with 17 bases spanning the gap. CDR3 coding DNA: TGCGCCAGCAGCGAACCCGGGACACAGAATAACTATGGCTACACCTTC. Amino acid sequence: CASSEPGTQNNYGYTF.

This clone was observed a single time. This rearrangement joins TRBV6-5 to TRBJ2-7, with D perhaps matching TRBD1 (5 bases). This CDR3 has 15 residues. CDR1 and CDR2 (germline): MNHEY, SVGAGI. V was shortened by 2 bases and J by 5 bases, with 16 bases between the two germline ends. In DNA form, the CDR3 reads TGTGCCAGCAGTTACCAACCGACAGCCCGGGACGAGCAGTACTTC. This encodes CASSYQPTARDEQYF.

V usage is TRBV6-2 or TRBV6-3 and J usage is TRBJ1-6; 7 bases are a match to TRBD1. With V trimmed by 4 bases and J by 7 bases, 16 bases remained unmatched. Germline CDR1 is MNHEY and CDR2 is SVGEGT. The CDR3 has 18 amino acids. The CDR3 spells CASSSSSTGEPRNSPLHF. The CDR3 bases are TGTGCCAGCAGTTCATCAAGTACAGGGGAACCCCGCAATTCACCCCTCCACTTT.

This clone was seen only once. This chain joins TRBV2 and TRBJ2-7, with D perhaps matching TRBD2 (5 bases). Between the trimmed V and J ends, which lost 7 bases and 1 base, there was a span of 11 bases. Germline V gene data show CDR1 as SNHLY and CDR2 as FYNNEI. The CDR3 is 13 amino acids. The CDR3 bases are TGTGCCAGCACTAGGACTCGTTCCTACGAGCAGTACTTC. Its translation is CASTRTRSYEQYF.

In this sample, this clone turned up once. The V and J genes are TRBV6-1 and TRBJ2-7, with 11 bases that match TRBD1. This CDR3 has 15 residues. The ends lost 1 base at V and 3 bases at J; junction bases unmatched: 2. The germline CDR1 and CDR2 sequences are MNHNS and SASEGT. CDR3 bases: TGTGCCAGCAGTGAAGTAGGGACAGGGGGCTACGAGCAGTACTTC. Its protein product is CASSEVGTGGYEQYF.

This clone came up once. V and J are TRBV5-1 and TRBJ1-4, with 8 bases lining up with TRBD1. Germline V gene sequence: CDR1 SGHRS, CDR2 YFSETQ. V shed 1 base, J shed 6 bases, and the junction held 5 bases outside the gene matches. This CDR3 has 15 amino acids. The CDR3 protein is CASSLWGQEDEKLFF. Here the CDR3 DNA reads TGCGCCAGCAGCTTGTGGGGACAGGAGGATGAAAAACTGTTTTTT.

The chain is built from TRBV5-4 and TRBJ2-3; 12 bases align to TRBD2. Germline CDR1 and CDR2: SGHNT and YYREEE (reference sequence). This CDR3 is built from 16 residues. The ends lost 4 bases at V and 6 bases at J; junction bases unmatched: 9. CDR3 nucleotides: TGTGCCAGCAGCCATACTGGACTAGCGGGATCTGATACGCAGTATTTT. Protein: CASSHTGLAGSDTQYF.

The table lists this clone with a count of one. This chain connects TRBV4-2 to TRBJ1-6; D perhaps matches TRBD1 (5 bases). Germline V gene lookup returns CDR1 LGHNA and CDR2 YNFKEQ. The CDR3 loop spans 15 amino acids. V shed 0 bases and J shed 8 bases, with 11 bases lying between them. The CDR3 DNA is TGTGCCAGCAGCCAAGAGGCCCTGGGGGATTCACCCCTCCACTTT. It encodes CASSQEALGDSPLHF.

This chain joins TRBV5-1 and TRBJ2-1; D is uncertain. In germline, CDR1 is SGHRS, CDR2 YFSETQ. Trimming shortened V by 4 bases and J by 0 bases, and 5 bases separated the two germline ends. The CDR3 is made up of 13 amino acids. DNA for the CDR3: TGCGCCAGCAGCGGAGACTCCTACAATGAGCAGTTCTTC. Its protein is CASSGDSYNEQFF.

With respect to this clone: The same CDR3 is also encoded by other DNA sequences in this sample. The chain links TRBV7-9 to TRBJ1-1, with D maybe TRBD1 (5 bases). V was clipped by 6 bases and J by 1 base, with 12 bases between them. Per germline, CDR1 SEHNR and CDR2 FQNEAQ (reference sequence). The CDR3 is 14 residues long. CDR3 coding DNA: TGTGCCAGCAGTCTAGGCGGGGGGAACACTGAAGCTTTCTTT. Its protein product is CASSLGGGNTEAFF.

This sequence joins TRBV6-4 and TRBJ1-4, with D unresolved. The CDR3 totals 13 residues. V was pared by 4 bases and J by 8 bases, with 11 bases between. CDR1 is MRHNA and CDR2 is SNTAGT in the germline V gene. The CDR3 DNA reads TGTGCCAGCAGTGTAAATGAGGGAGAAAAACTGTTTTTT. Protein sequence: CASSVNEGEKLFF.

This clone was recorded a few times. The V gene is TRBV5-4, the J gene TRBJ1-1, with a tentative D call TRBD1 (6 bases). Per germline, CDR1 SGHNT and CDR2 YYREEE (reference sequence). V was cut by 6 bases and J by 5 bases, with 20 bases left in between. The CDR3 is 15 residues long. The CDR3 sequence is CASKAGRGALTEAFF. CDR3 nucleotides: TGTGCCAGCAAGGCCGGGAGGGGGGCACTGACTGAAGCTTTCTTT.

The J gene is TRBJ1-1, the V gene TRBV29-1; D is uncertain. Per germline, CDR1 SQVTM and CDR2 ANQGSEA. Trimming shortened V by 2 bases and J by 8 bases, and 9 bases separated the two germline ends. The CDR3 spans 11 residues. This chain's CDR3 is CSVENPGEAFF. DNA for the CDR3: TGCAGCGTTGAAAATCCGGGGGAAGCTTTCTTT.